The next 31 T cell receptor beta chains were all read from a single sample in a study of post-analysis software for immune sequencing data (dated by TCRdb to between 2015 and 2017). Libraries came from PCR. The instrument was an Illumina HiSeq 2500. To reduce PCR and sequencing biases, unique molecular identifiers were incorporated into the TCR beta cDNA libraries. In-frame beta chains were kept once TCRdb had trimmed the public reads at Q25 with fastp and called clones with MiXCR. Each entry is one CDR3 protein sequence, shown with its most common DNA and genes. The table for this sample lists roughly 430,000 distinct CDR3 sequences; approximately 38% of them were counted only once. 7.6% of the sample goes to the ten largest clones. Overall study outcomes, separate from this receptor: Significantly higher frequencies in patients than in controls were found for roughly 5 TRBV segments, including TRBV5-6, TRBV5-1 and TRBV20-1.

These TCRs' antigens remain unknown. Sequencing was performed on blood. These receptors were collected from a girl aged 2 to 9 with multiple sclerosis.

J is TRBJ1-5 and V is TRBV20-1; D gene unclear. CDR1 and CDR2 (germline): DFQATT, SNEGSKA (reference sequence). CDR3 length equals 14 residues. V was trimmed by 6 bases and J by 0 bases, leaving 12 bases between them. CDR3 bases: TGCAGTGCCCGAAGGCGGAATAGCAATCAGCCCCAGCATTTT. Translation gives CSARRRNSNQPQHF.

The chain couples TRBV10-3 to TRBJ2-3, with a tentative D call TRBD2 (6 bases). Trimming left V 4 bases short and J 8 bases short, with 16 bases between. Germline values: CDR1 ENHRY, CDR2 SYGVKD. The CDR3 sequence is 14 residues long. CDR3 sequence (DNA): TGTGCCATCAGTGCGGCGGGGCTCTCAGGTACGCAGTATTTT. Its protein is CAISAAGLSGTQYF.

The chain is built from TRBV20-1 and TRBJ2-7; 11 nucleotides match TRBD1. The end of the DNA aligns better with TRBJ2-5, so the J call may be wrong. The germline CDR1 and CDR2 sequences are DFQATT and SNEGSKA (reference sequence). The CDR3 covers 15 residues. The CDR3 is CSALPGQGVAGTQYF. Written as DNA, the CDR3 is TGCAGTGCTCTTCCGGGACAGGGGGTTGCGGGGACCCAGTACTTC.

In its sample, this clonotype was seen a few times. The rearrangement uses TRBV3-1 and TRBJ2-3, with 10 bases lining up with TRBD2. The CDR3 consists of 16 residues. The germline CDR1 and CDR2 sequences are LGHDT and YNNKEL (reference sequence). The V gene end was trimmed by 3 bases and the J gene end by 2 bases; junction bases not matched to a gene: 5. The CDR3 DNA reads TGTGCCAGCAGCCACCTAGCGGGGGCTTCCACAGATACGCAGTATTTT. Translation: CASSHLAGASTDTQYF.

Comments on this clonotype: This could be a read error, since a much larger clone is one nucleotide away. This rearrangement joins TRBV9 to TRBJ2-3; D unresolved. The CDR3 contains 14 residues. Germline CDR1 reads SGDLS; CDR2 reads YYNGEE. In nucleotides, the CDR3 is TGTGCCGGCAGCGACCGACTGGGCACAGATACGCAGTATTTT. Protein sequence: CAGSDRLGTDTQYF.

The chain is built from TRBV7-8 and TRBJ1-1, with TRBD1 as a possible D gene (5 bases). Looked up from germline, CDR1 is SGHVS and CDR2 is FQNEAQ. V shed 1 base and J shed 10 bases, with 13 bases lying between them. The CDR3 loop spans 13 amino acids. The CDR3 is CASSLVEGRGAFF. The CDR3 nucleotides are TGTGCCAGCAGCTTAGTGGAGGGACGGGGAGCTTTCTTT.

V and J are TRBV25-1 and TRBJ1-3; D gene unclear. The CDR3 contains 13 residues. V dropped 1 base and J dropped 4 bases, with 5 bases sitting between them. Looked up from germline, CDR1 is MGHDK and CDR2 is SYGVNS. The CDR3, as DNA: TGTGCCAGCAGTGAATCCCCAGGAAACACCATATATTTT. Residues: CASSESPGNTIYF.

This rearrangement joins TRBV6-1 to TRBJ1-5; the D is unclear. Trimming stripped 8 bases from V and 6 bases from J, with 14 bases between. Germline assignment: CDR1 MNHNS and CDR2 SASEGT. The CDR3 consists of 13 residues. The CDR3: CASSSGVGQPQHF. CDR3 coding DNA: TGTGCCAGCTCAAGCGGGGTTGGTCAGCCCCAGCATTTT.

A few counts support this clonotype. The chain links TRBV6-5 to TRBJ2-1, with TRBD2 matching 10 bases. After removal of 6 bases from V and 5 bases from J, the junction contained 10 bases not matched to a gene. CDR1 MNHEY and CDR2 SVGAGI come from the germline V gene. The CDR3 has 16 amino acids. CDR3 DNA sequence: TGTGCCAGCAGAGCCAAGCGGGGGGGCCGGAACAATGAGCAGTTCTTC. Amino acid sequence: CASRAKRGGRNNEQFF.

The rearrangement uses TRBV7-3 and TRBJ2-3; 9 bases fit TRBD2. This CDR3 has 15 amino acids. V shed 1 base, J shed 2 bases, and the junction held 1 base outside the gene matches. Germline V gene sequence: CDR1 SGHTA, CDR2 FQGTGA. This CDR3 reads CASSLIAGDTDTQYF. In DNA form, the CDR3 reads TGTGCCAGCAGCTTAATAGCGGGGGACACAGATACGCAGTATTTT. The variable domain in full, completed from reference TRBV7-3 and TRBJ2-3, reads GAGVSQTPSNKVTEKGKYVELRCDPISGHTALYWYRQSLGQGPEFLIYFQGTGAADDSGLPNDRFFAVRPEGSVSTLKIQRTERGDSAVYLCASSLIAGDTDTQYFGPGTRLTVL.

The chain employs TRBV5-1 and TRBJ1-2; D not certain. The CDR3 totals 15 residues. Trimming cost V 0 bases and J 6 bases, with 15 bases left between them. Looked up from germline, CDR1 is SGHRS and CDR2 is YFSETQ. CDR3 in DNA: TGCGCCAGCAGCTTGGGCGGAGGTCCTCCAGATGGCTACACCTTC. Translation gives CASSLGGGPPDGYTF. Supplemented by reference TRBV5-1 and TRBJ1-2, the full variable domain reads KAGVTQTPRYLIKTRGQQVTLSCSPISGHRSVSWYQQTPGQGLQFLFEYFSETQRNKGNFPGRFSGRQFSNSRSEMNVSTLELGDSALYLCASSLGGGPPDGYTFGSGTRLTVV.

This rearrangement joins TRBV7-7 to TRBJ2-5; D call uncertain. Germline CDR1 is SSHAT and CDR2 is FNYEAQ (reference sequence). V lost 5 bases to trimming and J lost 2 bases, with 12 bases between them. The CDR3 covers 14 residues. The CDR3, as DNA: TGTGCCAGCAGCCCAGGCCGAGTTCAAGAGACCCAGTACTTC. As protein: CASSPGRVQETQYF.

This chain joins TRBV12-3 or TRBV12-4 and TRBJ1-1; D possibly corresponds to TRBD1 (5 bases). CDR3 length: 11 residues. Trimming cost V 10 bases and J 7 bases, with 13 bases left between them. The CDR3 loop reads CATSWGIEAFF. For the CDR3, the DNA is TGTGCCACCTCCTGGGGGATTGAAGCTTTCTTT.

This clonotype was counted a few times. CDR3 DNA: TGCAGCGGCCGGACAGGGACCTATGGCTACACCTTC. Protein product: CSGRTGTYGYTF. The chain recombines TRBV29-1 with TRBJ1-2; TRBD1 matches at 8 bases. J lost 4 bases, V lost 7 bases, and 5 bases had no gene match. Germline V lookup: CDR1 SQVTM, CDR2 ANQGSEA. CDR3 length equals 12 residues.

CDR3 amino acids: CASKAVGNSPLHF. CDR3 nucleotide sequence: TGTGCCAGCAAGGCGGTGGGAAATTCACCCCTCCACTTT. The V gene is TRBV28, the J gene TRBJ1-6; D remains ambiguous. This CDR3 comprises 13 residues. V was pared by 7 bases and J by 7 bases, with 11 bases between. Germline V lookup: CDR1 MDHEN, CDR2 SYDVKM.

This clonotype was counted between two and nine times. This sequence may be a read error, since a much larger clone differs from it by one base. V and J are TRBV7-2 and TRBJ2-5; 12 bases are a match to TRBD2. The CDR3 loop spans 19 amino acids. CDR1 and CDR2 from the germline V gene are SGHTA and FQGNSA. J gave up 11 bases and V 5 bases, and 24 bases lay outside the gene matches. The CDR3 is CASSDRPTSGSWGYNEQYF. DNA of the CDR3: TGTGCCAGCAGCGACCGTCCGACTAGCGGGAGTTGGGGATACAATGAGCAGTACTTC.

This chain uses TRBV9 with TRBJ2-7; D remains ambiguous. Germline values: CDR1 SGDLS, CDR2 YYNGEE. The V gene lost 1 base and the J gene lost 1 base, with 9 bases spanning the gap. There are 14 residues in the CDR3. CDR3 in amino acids: CASSVRDGSYEQYF. The CDR3 nucleotides read TGTGCCAGCAGCGTACGAGACGGGTCCTACGAGCAGTACTTC.

This chain joins TRBV5-1 and TRBJ1-1, with a weak D call TRBD1 (6 bases). This CDR3 region has 14 residues. The V gene lost 2 bases and the J gene lost 0 bases, with 8 bases spanning the gap. CDR1 and CDR2 (germline): SGHRS, YFSETQ. For the CDR3, the DNA is TGCGCCAGCAGCTTTAGGGGGATGAACACTGAAGCTTTCTTT. Translating gives CASSFRGMNTEAFF.

This clonotype was observed a handful of times. The chain couples TRBV7-3 to TRBJ2-5, with D uncertain. The CDR3 is made up of 17 amino acids. V was clipped by 0 bases and J by 5 bases, with 19 bases between them. CDR1 and CDR2 from the germline V gene are SGHTA and FQGTGA. The DNA for the CDR3 is TGTGCCAGCAGCTTAACGCCGCAGTCCCCACAAAGTGAGACCCAGTACTTC. Residues: CASSLTPQSPQSETQYF.

This clonotype was seen more than once but under ten times. V and J are TRBV5-1 and TRBJ2-7, with 7 bases aligning to TRBD2. Germline V CDR1 and CDR2: SGHRS, YFSETQ. The CDR3 is 14 residues long. The V and J ends lost 7 bases and 5 bases, in that order; junction bases with no gene match: 12. Written as DNA, the CDR3 is TGCGCCAGCCCCACGGCGGGAGAGAAGAACGAGCAGTACTTC. The encoded protein is CASPTAGEKNEQYF.

V usage is TRBV28 and J usage is TRBJ1-2; possible D gene TRBD1, 6 bases. Germline V gene lookup returns CDR1 MDHEN and CDR2 SYDVKM. CDR3 length equals 15 residues. Deletions cut 0 bases from V and 13 bases from J, with 21 bases between. The CDR3 DNA reads as TGTGCCAGCAGTTTATGGCCCCCCACACAGGGTGTTGGCACCTTC. Translation: CASSLWPPTQGVGTF.

CDR3 in amino acids: CASNSLRDRTYNEQFF. The CDR3, as DNA: TGCGCCAGCAATTCCCTCCGGGACAGGACCTACAATGAGCAGTTCTTC. The V and J genes are TRBV5-1 and TRBJ2-1; 8 bases are a match to TRBD1. V trimming: 6 bases; J trimming: 2 bases; junction bases outside the gene matches: 10. The length of the CDR3 is 16 residues. The germline V gene has CDR1 SGHRS and CDR2 YFSETQ.

This clonotype was detected a few times. The chain carries TRBV6-2 or TRBV6-3 and TRBJ2-4; 7 bases match TRBD2. With V trimmed by 11 bases and J by 3 bases, 7 bases remained unmatched. CDR1 is MNHEY and CDR2 is SVGEGT in the germline V gene. The CDR3 runs 13 residues. The CDR3 DNA reads as TGTGCCGGGAGGGGAATTGGCAAAAACATTCAGTACTTC. This sequence encodes CAGRGIGKNIQYF.

This chain uses TRBV12-3 or TRBV12-4 with TRBJ1-2, with a possible D match to TRBD1 (6 bases). V was shortened by 4 bases and J by 4 bases, with 13 bases between the two germline ends. The CDR3 is made up of 14 amino acids. The CDR3 sequence is CASSWGAESYGYTF. CDR3 coding DNA: TGTGCCAGCAGTTGGGGGGCAGAAAGCTATGGCTACACCTTC.

This clonotype was counted a few times. The gene calls are TRBV20-1 and TRBJ1-1, with 7 nucleotides matching TRBD1. The germline gives CDR1 DFQATT, CDR2 SNEGSKA (reference sequence). The trim removed 4 bases at V and 7 bases at J, leaving 12 bases unmatched. The CDR3 is 14 residues long. In DNA form, the CDR3 reads TGCAGTGCTAACCCTTCCACGAACAGGGGTGAAGCTTTCTTT. Translation: CSANPSTNRGEAFF.

This chain connects TRBV15 to TRBJ2-3; TRBD2 is a possible D gene (5 bases). The CDR3 totals 16 residues. CDR1 and CDR2 (germline): LNHNV, YYDKDF (reference sequence). Trimming pared 7 bases from V and 0 bases from J, leaving 17 bases between. DNA of the CDR3: TGTGCCACCATCCTCGGGGAGAATCCTAGCACAGATACGCAGTATTTT. The encoded protein is CATILGENPSTDTQYF.

The rearrangement joins TRBV27 to TRBJ2-5; 7 positions agree with TRBD1. Germline V CDR1 and CDR2: MNHEY, SMNVEV (reference sequence). This CDR3 comprises 14 residues. Losses at the gene ends were 4 bases for V and 9 bases for J; bases not matched to a gene: 11. DNA of the CDR3: TGTGCCAGCAGTTCCGGACAGGCGAAGTTGGCCCAGTACTTC. As protein: CASSSGQAKLAQYF.

This clonotype occurred a few times. The rearrangement uses TRBV20-1 and TRBJ2-7, with D unresolved. Germline assignment: CDR1 DFQATT and CDR2 SNEGSKA (reference sequence). Trimming shortened V by 6 bases and J by 3 bases, and 15 bases separated the two germline ends. The CDR3 has 13 residues. CDR3 sequence: CSAMTPRDYEQYF. The CDR3 DNA sequence: TGCAGTGCCATGACACCTCGCGACTACGAGCAGTACTTC.

There are a few counts of this clonotype. The CDR3 protein is CASSSGGWTASYEQYF. CDR3 nucleotide sequence: TGTGCCAGCAGTTCGGGGGGGTGGACAGCCTCCTACGAGCAGTACTTC. The chain employs TRBV28 and TRBJ2-7, with 8 bases identical to TRBD2. Unmatched junction bases numbered 8, after V lost 4 bases and J lost 0 bases. The CDR3 sequence is 16 residues long. CDR1 and CDR2 from the germline V gene are MDHEN and SYDVKM. The full variable domain, rest sourced from reference TRBV28 and TRBJ2-7, is DVKVTQSSRYLVKRTGEKVFLECVQDMDHENMFWYRQDPGLGLRLIYFSYDVKMKEKGDIPEGYSVSREKKERFSLILESASTNQTSMYLCASSSGGWTASYEQYFGPGTRLTVT.

The chain links TRBV4-1 to TRBJ2-7; TRBD2 matches 12 bases. TRBJ2-5 matches the DNA end more closely, so the J call is doubtful. The germline V gene encodes CDR1 MGHRA and CDR2 YSYEKL. The CDR3 extends over 17 amino acids. This CDR3 reads CASSLIPSGGAAETQYF. The CDR3 nucleotides are TGCGCCAGCAGCCTCATCCCTAGCGGGGGGGCCGCAGAGACCCAGTACTTC.

V gene TRBV5-5 combines with J gene TRBJ2-1; 13 bases align to TRBD2. CDR1 and CDR2 from the germline V gene are SGHKS and YYEKEE (reference sequence). This CDR3 has 19 amino acids. J was trimmed by 0 bases and V by 4 bases; bases with no gene match: 10. The CDR3 region is CASSQTTSGGLSSYNEQFF. The CDR3 coding sequence is TGTGCCAGCAGCCAGACGACTAGCGGGGGGCTGAGCTCCTACAATGAGCAGTTCTTC.